This TCR beta chain originates from a study of blood T cell repertoires in COVID-19. The wider study: The analysed material was cDNA or gDNA that came from T cells, B-cell-depleted T cells, or PBMCs.

This clone was counted once. Per the germline V gene, CDR1 is MGHRA and CDR2 is YSYEKL. The V and J ends lost 0 bases and 1 base, in that order; junction bases with no gene match: 3. The CDR3 has 16 residues. Sequenced by immunoSEQ multiplex PCR; TCRdb stores in-frame clones only, minus some. The table records fewer than 350,000 clones, 81% of them present only once. The source material was peripheral blood. This rearrangement joins TRBV4-1 to TRBJ2-1; 7 bases fit TRBD2. This TCR derives from a woman in her fifties or sixties with active or convalescent COVID-19. CDR3 region: CASSQERGKSYNEQFF. The CDR3 DNA follows: TGCGCCAGCAGCCAAGAGCGGGGGAAGTCCTACAATGAGCAGTTCTTC.